The sample holds one count of the clone carrying this TCR beta chain. Trimming shortened V by 1 base and J by 1 base, and 13 bases separated the two germline ends. Germline V gene lookup returns CDR1 MDHEN and CDR2 SYDVKM. This CDR3 spans 16 amino acids. The data are from a study of shared clonotypes between healthy human individuals. Method: immunoSEQ multiplex PCR; TCRdb's copy keeps in-frame clones and lacks some. The profile shows some 360,000 clones, more than 60% of them singletons. The V gene is TRBV28, the J gene TRBJ2-5; no clear D. Material for sequencing was memory CD4+ T cells sorted from blood. Subset noted: CD45RA-negative fraction. The TCR originated in a man aged 30 to 45 in good health. CDR3 in amino acids: CASSLYRASPQETQYF. CDR3 nucleotides: TGTGCCAGCAGTTTATATCGTGCCTCACCCCAAGAGACCCAGTACTTC.